Sequencing of this T cell receptor beta chain was carried out in a study of blood T cell repertoires in COVID-19. Some clones are missing from TCRdb's copy, which holds only in-frame ones; the method was immunoSEQ multiplex PCR. The table records fewer than 50,000 clones, around four fifths of them present only once. This CDR3 is built from 14 residues. Per the germline V gene, CDR1 is SGDLS and CDR2 is YYNGEE. V was cut by 3 bases and J by 2 bases, with 11 bases left in between. The clonotype was recovered from a human donor in a cohort sampled during active COVID-19. The chain joins TRBV9 to TRBJ2-5, with a tentative D call TRBD2 (5 bases). The source material was peripheral blood. The CDR3: CASSERALQETQYF. DNA for the CDR3: TGTGCCAGCAGCGAGAGGGCCCTGCAAGAGACCCAGTACTTC.